This T cell receptor beta chain emerged from a study of blood T cell repertoires in COVID-19. Study as a whole: Samples taken during acute and convalescent COVID-19 were collected in the United States, Italy and Spain. PBMCs, B-cell-depleted T cells, or T cells provided the cDNA or gDNA that made up the material.

The repertoire was sequenced with immunoSEQ multiplex PCR; TCRdb's copy has only in-frame clones and lacks some. The sample lists some 65,000 clones, 93% occurring once. This CDR3 is 15 amino acids long. The trim removed 4 bases at V and 3 bases at J, leaving 7 bases unmatched. Per the germline V gene, CDR1 is SGHAT and CDR2 is FQNNGV. The sequence was obtained from a man aged 70 or older with active COVID-19. Sequenced sample: peripheral blood. The genes are TRBV11-2 and TRBJ2-7; TRBD1 agrees at 9 bases. This CDR3 reads CASSYRDRDYYEQYF. CDR3 bases: TGTGCCAGCAGCTACCGGGACAGGGACTACTACGAGCAGTACTTC. Drawing the rest from reference TRBV11-2 and TRBJ2-7, the complete variable domain is EAGVAQSPRYKIIEKRQSVAFWCNPISGHATLYWYQQILGQGPKLLIQFQNNGVVDDSQLPKDRFSAERLKGVDSTLKIQPAKLEDSAVYLCASSYRDRDYYEQYFGPGTRLTVT.